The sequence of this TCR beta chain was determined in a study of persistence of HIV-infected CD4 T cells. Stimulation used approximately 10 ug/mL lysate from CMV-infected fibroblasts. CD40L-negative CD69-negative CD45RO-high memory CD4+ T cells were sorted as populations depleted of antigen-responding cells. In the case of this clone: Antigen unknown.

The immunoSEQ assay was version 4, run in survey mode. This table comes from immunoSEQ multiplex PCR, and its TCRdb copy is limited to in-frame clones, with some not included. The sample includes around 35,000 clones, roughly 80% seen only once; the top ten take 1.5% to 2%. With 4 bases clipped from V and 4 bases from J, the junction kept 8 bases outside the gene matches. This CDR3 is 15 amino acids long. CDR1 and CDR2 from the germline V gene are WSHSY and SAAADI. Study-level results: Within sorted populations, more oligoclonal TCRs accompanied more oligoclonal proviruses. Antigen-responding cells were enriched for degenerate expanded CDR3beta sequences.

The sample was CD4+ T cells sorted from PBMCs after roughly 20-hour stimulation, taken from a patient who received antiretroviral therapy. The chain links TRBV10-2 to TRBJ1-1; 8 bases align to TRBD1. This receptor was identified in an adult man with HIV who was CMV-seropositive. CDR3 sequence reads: CASSGGQGTSTEAFF. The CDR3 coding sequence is TGCGCCAGCAGTGGCGGACAGGGAACGAGCACTGAAGCTTTCTTT.